The 5 T cell receptor beta chains listed next were all sequenced from one sample in a study of CD8+ T cells in alopecia areata. Sequencing used cDNA as its template, made by extracting RNA and reverse transcribing it. The table came from immunoSEQ multiplex PCR; TCRdb's copy has only in-frame clones and leaves some out. Altogether about 250,000 clones are present, 60% being singletons, with the ten largest covering roughly 0.93%. Treatment: oral pan-JAK inhibitor, 5-10 mg twice daily. This specimen consisted of CD4+ T cells sorted from blood, obtained between weeks 51 and 52, from a patient treated with tofacitinib. The receptors shown here come from a human donor with alopecia areata.

This clone was counted a few times. The gene calls are TRBV29-1 and TRBJ2-7, with 12 bases aligning to TRBD2. The CDR3 runs 11 residues. From germline, CDR1 is SQVTM and CDR2 ANQGSEA. Trimming removed 7 bases from V and 6 bases from J; junction bases left unmatched: 1. In DNA, the CDR3 is TGCAGCGGGGGACTAGCGGGCGAGCAGTACTTC. This codes for CSGGLAGEQYF.

The chain links TRBV5-1 to TRBJ2-6; D not resolved. The CDR3 covers 15 residues. V shed 6 bases and J shed 3 bases, with 13 bases lying between them. Germline assignment: CDR1 SGHRS and CDR2 YFSETQ. This chain's CDR3 is CASNEPVNGANVLTF. Here the CDR3 DNA reads TGCGCCAGCAACGAGCCGGTGAATGGGGCCAACGTCCTGACTTTC.

The sample holds a few counts of this clone. This sample also contains other DNA sequences that code for the same CDR3. CDR3 sequence (DNA): TGTGCCAGCAGTGAATGGGGACAGGGCTCTGAAAAACTGTTTTTT. It yields the protein CASSEWGQGSEKLFF. This chain uses TRBV25-1 with TRBJ1-4; 9 bases align to TRBD1. CDR3 length equals 15 residues. The ends lost 1 base at V and 7 bases at J; junction bases unmatched: 4. The germline V gene has CDR1 MGHDK and CDR2 SYGVNS.

In this sample, this clone turned up a few times. The V call is TRBV4-2, the J call TRBJ2-2; D might be TRBD1 (5 bases). CDR3 length equals 13 residues. V dropped 3 bases and J dropped 8 bases, with 10 bases sitting between them. The germline V gene encodes CDR1 LGHNA and CDR2 YNFKEQ. CDR3 sequence (DNA): TGTGCCAGCAGCCATTCAGGGATTGGGGAGCTGTTTTTT. This gives the protein CASSHSGIGELFF.

J is TRBJ1-1 and V is TRBV5-4; 9 positions agree with TRBD1. This CDR3 is 14 amino acids long. V lost 2 bases, J lost 6 bases, and 5 bases stayed unmatched. Per germline, CDR1 SGHNT and CDR2 YYREEE (reference sequence). This CDR3 is CASSLGQGRSEAFF. In nucleotides, the CDR3 is TGTGCCAGCAGCTTAGGACAGGGGAGGTCTGAAGCTTTCTTT.